Sequencing of this TCR beta chain was carried out in a study of identical twins. One entry per CDR3 protein results from TCRdb running MiXCR on the 5' RACE reads. Of under 350,000 distinct CDR3 sequences in the sample, nearly 9.5% were seen once. This clonotype was seen ten or more times. What it binds is unknown. Trimming removed 6 bases at V and 8 bases at J, with 17 bases between. Germline assignment: CDR1 MNHEY and CDR2 SVGEGT. This CDR3 has 14 residues. Overall study findings and caveats: Analyses based on zero insertions could be partly confounded by invariant MAIT and iNKT cells. A lower insertion count was a feature of abundant cord blood beta clonotypes, with no such feature in memory repertoires. Out-of-frame alpha sequences shared by twins were enriched for low generation probability.

This sample was also put to use in a study of yellow fever vaccine responses in identical twins. That source notes: A vaccine T cell response that seemed partly convergent and partly personalized was reported in twins.

The chain joins TRBV6-2 or TRBV6-3 to TRBJ1-5; no firm D call. Sample: CD8+ T cells sorted from blood. The TCR originated in a woman aged 18-29 years in good health. DNA for the CDR3: TGTGCCAGCAGCACTCCGACCGGCAAGGAGCCCCAGCATTTT. This codes for CASSTPTGKEPQHF.